Presented here are 8 T cell receptor beta chains from one specimen sequenced in a study of blood T cell repertoires in COVID-19. Profiling relied on immunoSEQ multiplex PCR, and the TCRdb table lists in-frame clones only, not all of them. The sample lists some 130,000 clones; 90% were seen once. The sequenced sample consisted of peripheral blood. These TCRs come from a man in his fifties or sixties with active COVID-19.

The rearrangement links TRBV7-8 to TRBJ1-5, with TRBD1 as a possible D gene (6 bases). Germline V lookup: CDR1 SGHVS, CDR2 FQNEAQ. The germline V and J ends were trimmed by 0 bases and 1 base, with 7 bases remaining between them. This CDR3 is built from 15 residues. The CDR3 DNA sequence: TGTGCCAGCAGCTTAGCCGGACAGAGCAATCAGCCCCAGCATTTT. Protein: CASSLAGQSNQPQHF.

The chain uses TRBV5-1 and TRBJ2-5; D is unresolved. CDR3 length: 13 amino acids. Germline V CDR1 and CDR2: SGHRS, YFSETQ. V was clipped by 0 bases and J by 5 bases, with 8 bases between them. The CDR3 spells CASSLDLRETQYF. CDR3 in DNA: TGCGCCAGCAGCTTGGACTTACGGGAGACCCAGTACTTC.

The rearrangement uses TRBV28 and TRBJ2-3, with 8 bases aligning to TRBD2. V gave up 5 bases and J gave up 1 base; unmatched junction bases: 2. Germline values: CDR1 MDHEN, CDR2 SYDVKM. This CDR3 is 14 amino acids long. The CDR3 bases are TGTGCCAGCAGTCTGACTAGCGGCACAGATACGCAGTATTTT. Its translation: CASSLTSGTDTQYF. Complete variable domain (other parts from reference TRBV28 and TRBJ2-3): DVKVTQSSRYLVKRTGEKVFLECVQDMDHENMFWYRQDPGLGLRLIYFSYDVKMKEKGDIPEGYSVSREKKERFSLILESASTNQTSMYLCASSLTSGTDTQYFGPGTRLTVL.

This clone has only a few counts. The gene calls are TRBV5-1 and TRBJ1-1, with TRBD1 as a possible D gene (6 bases). In germline, CDR1 is SGHRS, CDR2 YFSETQ. Between the trimmed V and J ends, which lost 4 bases and 8 bases, there was a span of 12 bases. CDR3 length equals 12 residues. CDR3 coding DNA: TGCGCCAGCAGCCGGGACACCAAAGAAGCTTTCTTT. This encodes CASSRDTKEAFF.

CDR3 nucleotide sequence: TGTGCCAGCAGTGAAGACGGGGGGCAGACCTACGAGCAGTACTTC. This gives the protein CASSEDGGQTYEQYF. The V call is TRBV6-1, the J call TRBJ2-7; weak D call: TRBD2 (7 bases). Trimming removed 1 base from V and 2 bases from J, with 12 bases in between. Per germline, CDR1 MNHNS and CDR2 SASEGT. CDR3 length equals 15 residues.

The chain joins TRBV9 to TRBJ2-7; maybe TRBD1 (5 bases). Trimming pared 6 bases from V and 6 bases from J, leaving 22 bases between. The CDR3 totals 15 residues. Per germline, CDR1 SGDLS and CDR2 YYNGEE. Here the CDR3 reads CASILGASLGLEQYV. In nucleotides, the CDR3 is TGTGCCAGCATCCTTGGGGCGTCCCTGGGGCTCGAGCAGTACGTC.

As to this clone: The sample carries other DNA sequences with the same CDR3. The CDR3 here is CASSLGQATNEKLFF. DNA for the CDR3: TGCGCCAGCAGCTTGGGTCAGGCAACTAATGAAAAACTGTTTTTT. The genes are TRBV5-1 and TRBJ1-4; D unresolved. Germline CDR1 is SGHRS and CDR2 is YFSETQ. The CDR3 length is 15 residues. Trimming shortened V by 0 bases and J by 0 bases, and 6 bases separated the two germline ends.

The CDR3 region has the DNA TGTGCCACGTCAACGGGACAGCCTAACTATGGCTACACCTTC. It is translated as CATSTGQPNYGYTF. The chain recombines TRBV5-6 with TRBJ1-2; 7 positions agree with TRBD1. With V trimmed by 9 bases and J by 0 bases, 8 bases remained unmatched. The CDR3 sequence is 14 residues long. In germline, CDR1 is SGHDT, CDR2 YYEEEE.